Below, 18 T cell receptor beta chains from the same sample are listed, as sequenced in a study of human T cells and chemical hapten exposure. TCRdb processed the RACE reads anew with MiXCR; each CDR3 protein has one entry. There are about 110,000 distinct CDR3 sequences in the sample; around 12% occur only once, and about 1.6% lies in the top ten. Specified time point: pre-sensitization, week 0. Treatment noted: therapeutic diphenylcyclopropenone sensitization with weekly scalp DPC. Sequencing used whole blood, obtained in connection with sensitization to the hapten diphenylcyclopropenone (DPC). These receptors were taken from a woman in her forties or fifties with alopecia areata. Some clones in this sample may be carry-over from other donors' samples.

In its sample, this clonotype was seen many times. V usage is TRBV7-9 and J usage is TRBJ1-6, with 8 positions matching TRBD1. Looked up from germline, CDR1 is SEHNR and CDR2 is FQNEAQ (reference sequence). Trimming removed 6 bases from V and 5 bases from J; junction bases left unmatched: 6. This CDR3 comprises 15 residues. CDR3 protein: CASSSRQGNNSPLHF. CDR3 in DNA: TGTGCCAGCAGTTCTAGACAGGGGAATAATTCACCCCTCCACTTT.

This clonotype was seen only a few times. The rearrangement links TRBV20-1 to TRBJ2-2; 8 bases line up with TRBD2. V lost 6 bases and J lost 3; bases outside the gene matches: 6. The CDR3 totals 14 residues. The germline CDR1 and CDR2 sequences are DFQATT and SNEGSKA (reference sequence). CDR3 in DNA: TGCAGTGCATCAACTAGCGGACACACCGGGGAGCTGTTTTTT. Protein product: CSASTSGHTGELFF.

This clonotype has just a few counts. The V and J genes are TRBV28 and TRBJ1-2; D gene ambiguous. Germline V gene data show CDR1 as MDHEN and CDR2 as SYDVKM. Trimming cost V 10 bases and J 3 bases, with 9 bases left between them. This CDR3 region has 11 residues. CDR3 region: CATSSDYGYTF. In DNA, the CDR3 is TGTGCCACCTCTAGTGACTATGGCTACACCTTC.

This clonotype was observed a handful of times. V and J are TRBV6-2 or TRBV6-3 and TRBJ2-3, with 7 bases fitting TRBD2. V shed 2 bases and J 4 bases; nucleotides not matched to a gene: 12. Germline V gives CDR1 MNHEY, CDR2 SVGEGT. The CDR3 loop spans 17 amino acids. Here the CDR3 reads CASSYDRTRTHSDTQYF. CDR3 DNA sequence: TGTGCCAGCAGTTACGACCGGACTAGGACTCATTCAGATACGCAGTATTTT.

This clonotype was seen a handful of times. The V gene is TRBV7-6, the J gene TRBJ2-3, with D uncertain. CDR1 is SGHVS, CDR2 FNYEAQ, per germline. The CDR3 loop spans 13 amino acids. Trimming took 7 bases from V and 6 from J, leaving 14 bases between them. CDR3 sequence reads: CASTPFIGDTQYF. The DNA for the CDR3 is TGTGCCAGCACCCCCTTCATCGGGGATACGCAGTATTTT.

This clonotype was seen repeatedly, ten times or more. The chain recombines TRBV6-4 with TRBJ1-1; no clear D gene. The length of the CDR3 is 15 residues. Trimming took 0 bases from V and 0 from J, leaving 8 bases between them. CDR1 is MRHNA and CDR2 is SNTAGT in the germline V gene. As DNA, the CDR3 is TGTGCCAGCAGTGACTCGGCACAGCTGAACACTGAAGCTTTCTTT. Amino acids: CASSDSAQLNTEAFF.

V gene TRBV5-1 combines with J gene TRBJ2-1, with TRBD2 as a possible D gene (5 bases). Germline V gene sequence: CDR1 SGHRS, CDR2 YFSETQ. Trimming shortened V by 4 bases and J by 13 bases, and 18 bases separated the two germline ends. CDR3 length: 13 residues. CDR3 amino acids: CASSVGLQVLQFF. For the CDR3, the DNA is TGCGCCAGCAGCGTTGGACTGCAAGTCCTTCAGTTCTTC.

The V and J genes are TRBV12-3 or TRBV12-4 and TRBJ1-6; D ambiguous. The V gene lost 6 bases and the J gene lost 7 bases, with 16 bases spanning the gap. The length of the CDR3 is 15 residues. CDR3 nucleotides: TGTGCCAGCAGACCGGCCGGGGTCCGAAATTCACCCCTCCACTTT. This encodes CASRPAGVRNSPLHF.

This clonotype was found many times. V and J are TRBV27 and TRBJ1-1, with a tentative D call TRBD1 (5 bases). The CDR3 has 15 amino acids. Trimming pared 6 bases from V and 0 bases from J, leaving 14 bases between. Germline CDR1 is MNHEY and CDR2 is SMNVEV (reference sequence). Here the CDR3 DNA reads TGTGCCAGCAGGTCGGGGCAGGGAATGAACACTGAAGCTTTCTTT. This sequence encodes CASRSGQGMNTEAFF.

The table lists this clonotype with a few counts. The chain recombines TRBV6-5 with TRBJ1-5; TRBD1 matches 9 bases. Germline lookup yields CDR1 MNHEY and CDR2 SVGAGI. With 5 bases clipped from V and 4 bases from J, the junction kept 6 bases outside the gene matches. The CDR3 is 15 residues long. CDR3 nucleotide sequence: TGTGCCAGCAGTGGGGACAGGGTTAGGAATCAGCCCCAGCATTTT. This encodes CASSGDRVRNQPQHF.

This clonotype appeared a few times. The chain carries TRBV27 and TRBJ2-6, with D unclear. V lost 7 bases, J lost 1 base, and 5 bases lay in between. The germline V gene encodes CDR1 MNHEY and CDR2 SMNVEV (reference sequence). This CDR3 spans 13 amino acids. The CDR3 loop is CASKMSGANVLTF. The CDR3 region has the DNA TGTGCCAGCAAGATGTCTGGGGCCAACGTCCTGACTTTC.

The table lists this clonotype with a few counts. CDR3 nucleotides: TGCGCCAGCAGAGCGACCCCATCGGACAGGGTCCAAGAGACCCAGTACTTC. Translated, it gives CASRATPSDRVQETQYF. This chain joins TRBV10-2 and TRBJ2-5; 8 bases align to TRBD1. V shed 6 bases, J shed 1 base, and the junction held 13 bases outside the gene matches. The CDR3 is 17 amino acids. From germline, CDR1 is WSHSY and CDR2 SAAADI.

This clonotype was observed many times. The genes are TRBV7-8 and TRBJ1-1; D is ambiguous. The CDR3 loop spans 14 amino acids. V lost 5 bases, J lost 1 base, and 11 bases lay in between. Germline V gene lookup returns CDR1 SGHVS and CDR2 FQNEAQ. The CDR3 region is CASSQQLWNTEAFF. DNA of the CDR3: TGTGCCAGCAGCCAACAGCTATGGAACACTGAAGCTTTCTTT. Based on the CDR3 plus reference TRBV7-8 and TRBJ1-1, the full variable domain is GAGVSQSPRYKVAKRGQDVALRCDPISGHVSLFWYQQALGQGPEFLTYFQNEAQLDKSGLPSDRFFAERPEGSVSTLKIQRTQQEDSAVYLCASSQQLWNTEAFFGQGTRLTVV.

The chain recombines TRBV6-2 or TRBV6-3 with TRBJ2-2; the D gene is possibly TRBD2 (5 bases). Germline lookup yields CDR1 MNHEY and CDR2 SVGEGT. Trimming shortened V by 8 bases and J by 9 bases, and 13 bases separated the two germline ends. There are 12 residues in the CDR3. CDR3 in DNA: TGTGCCAGCCGGGAAGTACCCCGGGAGCTGTTTTTT. Translated, it gives CASREVPRELFF.

In this sample, this clonotype turned up many times. The CDR3 region is CASSRGTDSYEQYF. The CDR3 DNA sequence: TGTGCCAGCAGCCGCGGGACTGACTCCTACGAGCAGTACTTC. The gene calls are TRBV7-6 and TRBJ2-7; D may be TRBD2 (6 bases). The CDR3 runs 14 residues. Per the germline V gene, CDR1 is SGHVS and CDR2 is FNYEAQ. Trimming left V 5 bases short and J 0 bases short, with 11 bases between.

This chain joins TRBV5-1 and TRBJ2-2; D may be TRBD2 (5 bases). From germline, CDR1 is SGHRS and CDR2 YFSETQ. The CDR3 totals 15 residues. V lost 0 bases, J lost 7 bases, and 13 bases lay in between. Here the CDR3 DNA reads TGCGCCAGCAGCTTGGCGTCAAGGAGGATCGGGGAGCTGTTTTTT. Translation: CASSLASRRIGELFF.

This clonotype was recorded a few times. V is TRBV2 and J is TRBJ1-1; D remains ambiguous. V lost 6 bases to trimming and J lost 11 bases, with 22 bases between them. Germline V CDR1 and CDR2: SNHLY, FYNNEI. CDR3 length: 14 residues. The CDR3 loop reads CASSSVAPSPWAFF. The CDR3 nucleotides read TGTGCCAGCAGCTCCGTGGCCCCATCGCCGTGGGCTTTCTTT.

This CDR3 reads CASSLGDTLTYEQYF. CDR3 bases: TGTGCCAGCAGCTTAGGGGACACCCTGACCTACGAGCAGTACTTC. The rearrangement links TRBV11-2 to TRBJ2-7, with D maybe TRBD1 (6 bases). From germline, CDR1 is SGHAT and CDR2 FQNNGV. V lost 1 base to trimming and J lost 2 bases, with 12 bases between them. CDR3 length: 15 residues.